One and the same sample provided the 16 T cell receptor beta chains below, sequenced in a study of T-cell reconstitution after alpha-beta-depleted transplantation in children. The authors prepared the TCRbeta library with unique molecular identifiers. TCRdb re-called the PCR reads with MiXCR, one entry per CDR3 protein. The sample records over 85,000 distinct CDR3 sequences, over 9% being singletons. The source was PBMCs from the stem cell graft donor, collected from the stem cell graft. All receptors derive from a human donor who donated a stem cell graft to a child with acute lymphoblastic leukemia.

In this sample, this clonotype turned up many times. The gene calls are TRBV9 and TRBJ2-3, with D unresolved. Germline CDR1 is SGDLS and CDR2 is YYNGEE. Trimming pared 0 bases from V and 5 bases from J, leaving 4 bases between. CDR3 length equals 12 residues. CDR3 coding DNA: TGTGCCAGCAGCGTAGTGGGAGATACGCAGTATTTT. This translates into CASSVVGDTQYF.

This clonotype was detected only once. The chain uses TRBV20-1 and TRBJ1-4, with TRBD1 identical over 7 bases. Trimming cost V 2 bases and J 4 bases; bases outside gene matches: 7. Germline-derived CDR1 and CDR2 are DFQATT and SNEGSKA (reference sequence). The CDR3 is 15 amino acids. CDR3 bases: TGCAGTGCTAGAAGATCAGGGGGAAATAATGAAAAACTGTTTTTT. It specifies CSARRSGGNNEKLFF.

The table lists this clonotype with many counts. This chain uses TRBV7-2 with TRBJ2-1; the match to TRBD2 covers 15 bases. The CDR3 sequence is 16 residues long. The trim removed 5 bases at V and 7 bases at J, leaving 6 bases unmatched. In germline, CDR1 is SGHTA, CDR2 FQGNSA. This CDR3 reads CASSKPGLAGGNEQFF. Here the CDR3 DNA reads TGTGCCAGCAGCAAGCCAGGACTAGCGGGAGGGAATGAGCAGTTCTTC.

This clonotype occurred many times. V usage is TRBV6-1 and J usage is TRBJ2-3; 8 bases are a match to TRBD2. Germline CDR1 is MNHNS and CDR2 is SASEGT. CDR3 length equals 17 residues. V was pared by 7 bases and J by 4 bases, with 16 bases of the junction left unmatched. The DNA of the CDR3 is TGTGCCAGCAAGGCCGGGGGGGCCACCCCTAGGGCAGATACGCAGTATTTT. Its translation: CASKAGGATPRADTQYF.

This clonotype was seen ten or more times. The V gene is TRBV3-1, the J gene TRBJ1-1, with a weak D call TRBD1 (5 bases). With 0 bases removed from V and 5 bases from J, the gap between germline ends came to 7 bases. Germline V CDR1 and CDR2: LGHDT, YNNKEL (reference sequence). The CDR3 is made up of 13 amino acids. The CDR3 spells CASSQDGGTEAFF. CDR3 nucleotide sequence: TGTGCCAGCAGCCAAGACGGGGGGACTGAAGCTTTCTTT.

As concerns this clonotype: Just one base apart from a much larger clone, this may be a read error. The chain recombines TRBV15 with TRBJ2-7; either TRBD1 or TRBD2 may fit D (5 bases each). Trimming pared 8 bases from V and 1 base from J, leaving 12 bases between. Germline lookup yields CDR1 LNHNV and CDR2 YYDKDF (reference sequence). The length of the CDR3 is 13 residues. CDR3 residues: CATGGLRSYEQYF. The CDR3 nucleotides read TGTGCCACCGGGGGTCTAAGATCCTACGAGCAGTACTTC.

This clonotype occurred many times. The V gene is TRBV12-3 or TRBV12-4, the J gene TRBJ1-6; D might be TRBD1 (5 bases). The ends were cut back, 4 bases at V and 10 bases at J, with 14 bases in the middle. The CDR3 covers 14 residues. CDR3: CASSSGSEWSPLHF. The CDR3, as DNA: TGTGCCAGCAGTTCAGGGTCGGAGTGGTCACCCCTCCACTTT.

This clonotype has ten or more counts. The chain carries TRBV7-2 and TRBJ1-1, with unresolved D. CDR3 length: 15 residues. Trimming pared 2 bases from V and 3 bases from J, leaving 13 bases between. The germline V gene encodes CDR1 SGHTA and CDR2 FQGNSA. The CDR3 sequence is CASSLFSAADTEAFF. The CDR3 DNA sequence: TGTGCCAGCAGCTTATTCTCTGCAGCCGACACTGAAGCTTTCTTT.

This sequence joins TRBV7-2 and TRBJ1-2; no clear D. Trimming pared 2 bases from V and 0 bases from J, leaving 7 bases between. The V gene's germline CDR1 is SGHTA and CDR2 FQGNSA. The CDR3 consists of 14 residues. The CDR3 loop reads CASSLSGPNYGYTF. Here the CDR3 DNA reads TGTGCCAGCAGCTTAAGCGGACCTAACTATGGCTACACCTTC.

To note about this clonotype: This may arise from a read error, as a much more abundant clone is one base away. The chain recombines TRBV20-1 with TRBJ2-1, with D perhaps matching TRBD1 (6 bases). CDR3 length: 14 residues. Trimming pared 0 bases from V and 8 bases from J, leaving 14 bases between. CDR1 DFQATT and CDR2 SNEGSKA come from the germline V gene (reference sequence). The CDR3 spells CSARDWHRVDEQFF. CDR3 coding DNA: TGCAGTGCTAGAGATTGGCACAGGGTCGATGAGCAGTTCTTC.

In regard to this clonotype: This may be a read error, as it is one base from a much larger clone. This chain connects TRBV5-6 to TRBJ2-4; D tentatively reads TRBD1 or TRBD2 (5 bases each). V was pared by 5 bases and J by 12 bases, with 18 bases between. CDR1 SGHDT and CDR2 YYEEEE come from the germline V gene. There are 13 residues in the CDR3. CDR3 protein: CASSMGDSDSQYF. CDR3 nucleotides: TGTGCCAGCAGTATGGGGGATAGTGACAGTCAGTACTTC. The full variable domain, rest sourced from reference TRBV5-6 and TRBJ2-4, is DAGVTQSPTHLIKTRGQQVTLRCSPKSGHDTVSWYQQALGQGPQFIFQYYEEEERQRGNFPDRFSGHQFPNYSSELNVNALLLGDSALYLCASSMGDSDSQYFGAGTRLSVL.

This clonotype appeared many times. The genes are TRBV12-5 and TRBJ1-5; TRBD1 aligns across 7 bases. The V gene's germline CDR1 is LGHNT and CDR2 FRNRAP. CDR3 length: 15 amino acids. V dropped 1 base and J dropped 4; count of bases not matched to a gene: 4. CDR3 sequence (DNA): TGTGCTAGTGGTTTGGGGCAGGGGGGGAATCAGCCCCAGCATTTT. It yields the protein CASGLGQGGNQPQHF.

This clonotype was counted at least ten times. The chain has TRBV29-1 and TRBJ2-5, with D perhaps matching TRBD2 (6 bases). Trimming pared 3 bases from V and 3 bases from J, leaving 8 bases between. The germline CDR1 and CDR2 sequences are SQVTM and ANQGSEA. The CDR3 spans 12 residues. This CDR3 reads CSVEGGKETQYF. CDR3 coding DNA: TGCAGCGTTGAGGGGGGAAAAGAGACCCAGTACTTC.

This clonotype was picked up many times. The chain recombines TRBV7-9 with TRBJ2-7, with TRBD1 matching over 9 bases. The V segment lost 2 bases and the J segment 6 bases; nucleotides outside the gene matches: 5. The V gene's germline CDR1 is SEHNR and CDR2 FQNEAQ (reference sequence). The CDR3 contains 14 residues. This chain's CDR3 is CASSLTGGGFEQYF. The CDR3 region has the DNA TGTGCCAGCAGCTTAACAGGGGGCGGATTCGAGCAGTACTTC.

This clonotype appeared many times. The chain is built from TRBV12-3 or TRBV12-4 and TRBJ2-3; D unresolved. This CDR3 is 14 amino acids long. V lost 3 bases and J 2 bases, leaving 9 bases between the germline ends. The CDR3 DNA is TGTGCCAGCAGTTTGGGATTACACACAGATACGCAGTATTTT. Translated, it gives CASSLGLHTDTQYF.

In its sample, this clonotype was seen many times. The chain's CDR3 is CASIDGGEETQYF. The CDR3 DNA reads TGTGCCAGCATCGACGGGGGTGAAGAGACCCAGTACTTC. The chain couples TRBV6-6 to TRBJ2-5; weak D call: TRBD2 (6 bases). This CDR3 has 13 residues. Germline lookup yields CDR1 MNHNY and CDR2 SVGAGI (reference sequence). Trimming removed 7 bases from V and 3 bases from J, with 12 bases in between.